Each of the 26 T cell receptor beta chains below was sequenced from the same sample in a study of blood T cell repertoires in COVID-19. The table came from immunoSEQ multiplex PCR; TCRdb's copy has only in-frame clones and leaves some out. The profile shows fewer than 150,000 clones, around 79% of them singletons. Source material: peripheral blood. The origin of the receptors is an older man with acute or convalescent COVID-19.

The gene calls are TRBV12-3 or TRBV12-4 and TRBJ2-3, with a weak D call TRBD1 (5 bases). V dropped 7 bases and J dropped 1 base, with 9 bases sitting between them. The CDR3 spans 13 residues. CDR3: CASKLGGTDTQYF. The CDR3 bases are TGTGCCAGCAAATTAGGGGGCACAGATACGCAGTATTTT.

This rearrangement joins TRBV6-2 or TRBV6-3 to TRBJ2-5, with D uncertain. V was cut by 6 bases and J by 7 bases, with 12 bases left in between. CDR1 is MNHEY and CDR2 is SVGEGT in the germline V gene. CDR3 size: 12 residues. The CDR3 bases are TGTGCCAGCAGCCGTATGTCGGGGACCCAGTACTTC. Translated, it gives CASSRMSGTQYF.

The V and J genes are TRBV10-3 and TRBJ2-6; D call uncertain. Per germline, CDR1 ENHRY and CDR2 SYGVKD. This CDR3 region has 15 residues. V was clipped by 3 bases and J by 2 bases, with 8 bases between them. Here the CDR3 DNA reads TGTGCCATCAGTGACAGCGATACTGGGGCCAACGTCCTGACTTTC. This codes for CAISDSDTGANVLTF.

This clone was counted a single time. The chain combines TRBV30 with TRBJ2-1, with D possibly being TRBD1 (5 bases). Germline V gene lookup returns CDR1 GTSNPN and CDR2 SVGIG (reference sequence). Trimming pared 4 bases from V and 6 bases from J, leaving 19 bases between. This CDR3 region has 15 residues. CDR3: CAWTETAGKGNEQFF. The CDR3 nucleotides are TGTGCCTGGACCGAGACGGCAGGGAAGGGCAATGAGCAGTTCTTC.

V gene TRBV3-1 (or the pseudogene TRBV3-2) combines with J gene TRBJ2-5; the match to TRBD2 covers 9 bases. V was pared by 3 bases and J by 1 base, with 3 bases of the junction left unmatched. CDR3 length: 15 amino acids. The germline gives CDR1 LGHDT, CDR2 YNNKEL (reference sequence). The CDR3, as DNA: TGTGCCAGCAGCCAGGGGCGGGGGGGCCAAGAGACCCAGTACTTC. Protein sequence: CASSQGRGGQETQYF.

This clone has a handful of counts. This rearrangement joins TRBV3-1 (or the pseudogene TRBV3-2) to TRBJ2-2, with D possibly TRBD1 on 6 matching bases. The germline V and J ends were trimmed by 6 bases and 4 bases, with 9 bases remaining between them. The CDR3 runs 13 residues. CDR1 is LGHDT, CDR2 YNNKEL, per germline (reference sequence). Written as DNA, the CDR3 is TGTGCCAGCAGAGCAGGGGTCACCGGGGAGCTGTTTTTT. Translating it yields CASRAGVTGELFF.

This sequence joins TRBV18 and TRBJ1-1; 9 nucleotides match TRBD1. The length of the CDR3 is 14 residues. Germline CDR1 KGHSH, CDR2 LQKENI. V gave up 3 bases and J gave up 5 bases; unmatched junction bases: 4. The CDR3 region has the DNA TGTGCCAGCTCACCTTCGACAGGGGGGACTGAAGCTTTCTTT. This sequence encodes CASSPSTGGTEAFF.

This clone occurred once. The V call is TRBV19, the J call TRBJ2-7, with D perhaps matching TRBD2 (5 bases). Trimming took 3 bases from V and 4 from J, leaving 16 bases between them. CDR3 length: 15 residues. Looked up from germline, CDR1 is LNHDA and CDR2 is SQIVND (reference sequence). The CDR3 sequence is CASSMKQPGRYEQYF. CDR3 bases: TGTGCCAGTAGTATGAAGCAGCCTGGGAGATACGAGCAGTACTTC. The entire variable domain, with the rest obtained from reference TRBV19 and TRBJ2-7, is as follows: DGGITQSPKYLFRKEGQNVTLSCEQNLNHDAMYWYRQDPGQGLRLIYYSQIVNDFQKGDIAEGYSVSREKKESFPLTVTSAQKNPTAFYLCASSMKQPGRYEQYFGPGTRLTVT.

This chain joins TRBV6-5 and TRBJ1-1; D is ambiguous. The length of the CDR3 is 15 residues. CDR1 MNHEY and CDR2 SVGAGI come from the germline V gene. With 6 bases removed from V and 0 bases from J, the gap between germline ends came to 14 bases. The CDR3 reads CASRAYQYLNTEAFF. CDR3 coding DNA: TGTGCCAGCAGGGCTTACCAGTACCTGAACACTGAAGCTTTCTTT.

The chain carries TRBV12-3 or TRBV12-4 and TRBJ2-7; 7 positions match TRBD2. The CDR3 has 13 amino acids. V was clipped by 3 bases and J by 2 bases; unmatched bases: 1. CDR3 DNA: TGTGCCAGCAGTTTCCGGGAGGCCTACGAGCAGTACTTC. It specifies CASSFREAYEQYF.

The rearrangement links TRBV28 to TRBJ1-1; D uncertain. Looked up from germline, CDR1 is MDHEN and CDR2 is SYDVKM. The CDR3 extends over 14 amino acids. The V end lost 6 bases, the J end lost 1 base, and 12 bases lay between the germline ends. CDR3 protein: CASRDTVGNTEAFF. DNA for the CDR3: TGTGCCAGCAGAGACACCGTTGGGAACACTGAAGCTTTCTTT. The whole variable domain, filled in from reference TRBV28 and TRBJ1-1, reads DVKVTQSSRYLVKRTGEKVFLECVQDMDHENMFWYRQDPGLGLRLIYFSYDVKMKEKGDIPEGYSVSREKKERFSLILESASTNQTSMYLCASRDTVGNTEAFFGQGTRLTVV.

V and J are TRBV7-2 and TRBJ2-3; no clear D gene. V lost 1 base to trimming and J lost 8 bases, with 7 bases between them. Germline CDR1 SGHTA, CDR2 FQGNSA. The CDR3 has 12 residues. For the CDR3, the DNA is TGTGCCAGCAGCTTAGTTGCCGGTACGCAGTATTTT. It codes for CASSLVAGTQYF.

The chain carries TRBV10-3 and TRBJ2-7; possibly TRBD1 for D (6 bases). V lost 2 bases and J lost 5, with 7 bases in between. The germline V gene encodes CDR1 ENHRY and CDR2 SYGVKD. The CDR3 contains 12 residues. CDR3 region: CAISEGGDEQYF. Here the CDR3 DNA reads TGTGCCATCAGTGAGGGGGGCGACGAGCAGTACTTC.

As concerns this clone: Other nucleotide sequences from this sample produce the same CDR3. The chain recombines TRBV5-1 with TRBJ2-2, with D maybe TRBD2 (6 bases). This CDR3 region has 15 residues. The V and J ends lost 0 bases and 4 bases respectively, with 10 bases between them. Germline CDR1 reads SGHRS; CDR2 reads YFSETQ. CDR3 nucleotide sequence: TGCGCCAGCAGCTTGGCAGCCGGGGGCACCGGGGAGCTGTTTTTT. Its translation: CASSLAAGGTGELFF.

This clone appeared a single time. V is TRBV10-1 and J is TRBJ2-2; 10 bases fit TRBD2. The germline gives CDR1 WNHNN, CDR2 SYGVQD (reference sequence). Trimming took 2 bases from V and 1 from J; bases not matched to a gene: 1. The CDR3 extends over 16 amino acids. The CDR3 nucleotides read TGCGCCAGCAGTGAGAGGACTAGCGGGAACACCGGGGAGCTGTTTTTT. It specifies CASSERTSGNTGELFF.

This chain's CDR3 is CASSLAGGGSNTGELFF. As DNA, the CDR3 is TGTGCCAGCAGCTTGGCAGGGGGCGGATCGAACACCGGGGAGCTGTTTTTT. The chain recombines TRBV5-4 with TRBJ2-2; TRBD1 matches 8 bases. Germline V CDR1 and CDR2: SGHNT, YYREEE (reference sequence). This CDR3 region has 17 residues. V lost 0 bases and J lost 0; bases outside the gene matches: 4.

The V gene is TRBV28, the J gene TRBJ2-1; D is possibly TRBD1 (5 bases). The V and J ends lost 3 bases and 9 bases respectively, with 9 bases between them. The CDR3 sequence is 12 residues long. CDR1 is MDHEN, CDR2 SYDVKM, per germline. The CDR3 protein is CASSFSRAEQFF. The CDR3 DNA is TGTGCCAGCAGTTTTAGCAGGGCTGAGCAGTTCTTC.

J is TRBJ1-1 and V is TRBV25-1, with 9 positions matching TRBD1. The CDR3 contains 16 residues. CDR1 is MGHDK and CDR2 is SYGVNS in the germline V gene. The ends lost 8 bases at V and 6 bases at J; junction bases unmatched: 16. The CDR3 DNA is TGTGCCAGCGCTGGACGGGTGGGACAGGGAACCCCTGAAGCTTTCTTT. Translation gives CASAGRVGQGTPEAFF.

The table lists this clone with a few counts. The DNA of the CDR3 is TGTGCCAGCAGCCCGATCCGGGACAGGGGAGAGCAGTACTTC. Its translation is CASSPIRDRGEQYF. The rearrangement links TRBV4-2 to TRBJ2-7, with 10 bases matching TRBD1. Germline CDR1 and CDR2: LGHNA and YNFKEQ. The CDR3 spans 14 residues. With 4 bases clipped from V and 7 bases from J, the junction kept 7 bases outside the gene matches.

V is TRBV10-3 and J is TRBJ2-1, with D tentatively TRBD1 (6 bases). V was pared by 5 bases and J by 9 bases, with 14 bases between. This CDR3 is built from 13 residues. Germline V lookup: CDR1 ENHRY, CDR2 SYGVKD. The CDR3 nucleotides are TGTGCCATCAGTACCCAGACAGGACGTGAGCAGTTCTTC. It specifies CAISTQTGREQFF.

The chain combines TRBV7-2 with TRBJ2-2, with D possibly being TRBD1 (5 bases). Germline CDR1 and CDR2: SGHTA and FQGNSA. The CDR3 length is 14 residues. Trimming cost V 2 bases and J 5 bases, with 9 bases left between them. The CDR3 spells CASSLTGATGELFF. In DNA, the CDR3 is TGTGCCAGCAGCTTAACAGGTGCGACCGGGGAGCTGTTTTTT.

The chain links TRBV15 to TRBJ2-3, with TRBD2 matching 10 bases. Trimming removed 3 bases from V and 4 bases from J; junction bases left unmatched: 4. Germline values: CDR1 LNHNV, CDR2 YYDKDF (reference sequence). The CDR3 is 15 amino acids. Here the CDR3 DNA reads TGTGCCACCAGCAGCGGACTAGCGGCCGCAGATACGCAGTATTTT. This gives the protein CATSSGLAAADTQYF.

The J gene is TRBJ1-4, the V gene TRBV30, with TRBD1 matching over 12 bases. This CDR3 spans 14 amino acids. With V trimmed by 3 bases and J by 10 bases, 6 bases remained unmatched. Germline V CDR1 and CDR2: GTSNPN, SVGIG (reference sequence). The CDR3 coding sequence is TGTGCCTGGAGATCCCGGGACAGGGGGCCAAAACTGTTTTTT. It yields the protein CAWRSRDRGPKLFF.

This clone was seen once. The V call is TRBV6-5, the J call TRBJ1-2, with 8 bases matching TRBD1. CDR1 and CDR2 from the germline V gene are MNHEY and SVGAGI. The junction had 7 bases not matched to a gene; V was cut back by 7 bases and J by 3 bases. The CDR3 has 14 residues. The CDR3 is CASNSGTGYYGYTF. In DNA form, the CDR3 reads TGTGCCAGCAACTCGGGGACAGGTTACTATGGCTACACCTTC.

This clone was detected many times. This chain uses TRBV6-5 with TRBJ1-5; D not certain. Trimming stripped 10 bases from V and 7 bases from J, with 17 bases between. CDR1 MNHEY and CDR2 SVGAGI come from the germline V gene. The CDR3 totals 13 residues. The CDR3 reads CATMYEMGQPQHF. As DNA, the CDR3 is TGTGCCACCATGTATGAGATGGGCCAGCCCCAGCATTTT.

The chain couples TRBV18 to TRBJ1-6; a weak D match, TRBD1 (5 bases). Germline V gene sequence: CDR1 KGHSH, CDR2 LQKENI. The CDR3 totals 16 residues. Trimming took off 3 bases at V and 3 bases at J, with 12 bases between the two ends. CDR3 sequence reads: CASSPLGTGYNSPLHF. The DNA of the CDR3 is TGTGCCAGCTCACCCCTCGGTACAGGCTATAATTCACCCCTCCACTTT.